The 23 T cell receptor beta chains given below trace back to one sample, sequenced in a study of T cells after yellow fever vaccination. TCRdb analysed the 5' RACE reads with MiXCR anew, one entry per CDR3 protein. This sample has a few hundred thousand distinct CDR3 sequences, with roughly 3.3% found just once. Material: CD4+ T cells sorted from PBMCs, obtained 10 days after the yellow fever booster vaccination. The receptors originated from a man between 18 and 35 years old who received the YFV17D yellow fever vaccine.

This clonotype was counted only a few times. The rearrangement uses TRBV6-2 or TRBV6-3 and TRBJ2-3; D gene unclear. CDR1 and CDR2 from the germline V gene are MNHEY and SVGEGT. The CDR3 is 13 amino acids. Trimming stripped 6 bases from V and 7 bases from J, with 14 bases between. The chain's CDR3 is CASSNFPFYTQYF. CDR3 sequence (DNA): TGTGCCAGCAGCAACTTCCCCTTCTATACGCAGTATTTT.

This clonotype was counted at least ten times. The chain joins TRBV7-8 to TRBJ2-7; D gene unclear. The CDR3 has 14 amino acids. The V gene's germline CDR1 is SGHVS and CDR2 FQNEAQ. Trimming pared 4 bases from V and 4 bases from J, leaving 14 bases between. DNA for the CDR3: TGTGCCAGCAGCTCCCGGGTCGACAATTACGAGCAGTACGTC. It codes for CASSSRVDNYEQYV.

This chain joins TRBV10-3 and TRBJ1-2, with 7 bases matching TRBD1. Germline assignment: CDR1 ENHRY and CDR2 SYGVKD. V was clipped by 7 bases and J by 2 bases; unmatched bases: 13. The CDR3 extends over 16 amino acids. The CDR3 protein is CAITPRATGRNYGYTF. The CDR3 region has the DNA TGTGCCATCACACCTCGGGCGACAGGGCGGAACTATGGCTACACCTTC.

This clonotype was picked up many times. The rearrangement links TRBV11-2 to TRBJ1-2; D may be TRBD1 (6 bases). Trimming pared 6 bases from V and 4 bases from J, leaving 15 bases between. Germline-derived CDR1 and CDR2 are SGHAT and FQNNGV. This CDR3 contains 14 residues. CDR3 bases: TGTGCCAGCAGGACCCTAGGGGGGTTCTATGGCTACACCTTC. Its translation is CASRTLGGFYGYTF.

Ten or more counts support this clonotype. The CDR3, as DNA: TGCGCCAGCAGCCAAAGGACAGGTTCCTACAATGAGCAGTTCTTC. Translating gives CASSQRTGSYNEQFF. The rearrangement uses TRBV4-3 and TRBJ2-1; 7 bases are shared with TRBD1. Germline trimming cut 2 bases from V and 1 base from J; bases unmatched to any gene: 2. The CDR3 extends over 15 amino acids. Germline V gene sequence: CDR1 LGHNA, CDR2 YSLEER.

The chain has TRBV5-4 and TRBJ2-3, with D maybe TRBD1 (6 bases). The CDR3 has 17 residues. Germline CDR1 SGHNT, CDR2 YYREEE (reference sequence). V gave up 4 bases and J gave up 6 bases, with 24 bases separating them. This chain's CDR3 is CASSRIPGTRVWDTQYF. The CDR3 DNA sequence: TGTGCCAGCAGCCGTATTCCCGGGACACGGGTTTGGGATACGCAGTATTTT. The whole variable domain, remainder taken from reference TRBV5-4 and TRBJ2-3, is ETGVTQSPTHLIKTRGQQVTLRCSSQSGHNTVSWYQQALGQGPQFIFQYYREEENGRGNFPPRFSGLQFPNYSSELNVNALELDDSALYLCASSRIPGTRVWDTQYFGPGTRLTVL.

This clonotype was observed a handful of times. V usage is TRBV6-2 or TRBV6-3 and J usage is TRBJ1-4, with D unclear. CDR1 and CDR2 (germline): MNHEY, SVGEGT. There are 13 residues in the CDR3. Trimming left V 11 bases short and J 0 bases short, with 10 bases between. The CDR3 coding sequence is TGTGCCGGTCGACAAACAACTAATGAAAAACTGTTTTTT. Translation: CAGRQTTNEKLFF.

The CDR3 protein is CASSSRDRARREQYF. CDR3 coding DNA: TGTGCCAGCAGCTCCCGGGACAGGGCCAGGAGGGAGCAGTACTTC. The chain combines TRBV12-3 or TRBV12-4 with TRBJ2-7, with 9 bases identical to TRBD1. V shed 6 bases, J shed 7 bases, and the junction held 13 bases outside the gene matches. The CDR3 sequence is 15 residues long.

This chain connects TRBV11-2 to TRBJ1-2; D might be TRBD1 (5 bases). CDR3 length: 14 amino acids. V was clipped by 8 bases and J by 4 bases, with 17 bases between them. Germline assignment: CDR1 SGHAT and CDR2 FQNNGV. The DNA for the CDR3 is TGTGCCAGCTGTTCCCCGGGGGTCGGCTATGGCTACACCTTC. The encoded protein is CASCSPGVGYGYTF.

This clonotype has a count of ten or more. The chain recombines TRBV2 with TRBJ1-1, with no clear D. V lost 3 bases, J lost 0 bases, and 5 bases lay in between. Germline V lookup: CDR1 SNHLY, CDR2 FYNNEI. This CDR3 is built from 13 residues. CDR3 loop: CASSDSLNTEAFF. CDR3 bases: TGTGCCAGCAGTGACTCGCTGAACACTGAAGCTTTCTTT.

In its sample, this clonotype was seen many times. The rearrangement uses TRBV5-4 and TRBJ1-2; TRBD1 aligns across 8 bases. The CDR3 extends over 13 amino acids. CDR1 is SGHNT and CDR2 is YYREEE in the germline V gene (reference sequence). V trimming: 4 bases; J trimming: 8 bases; junction bases outside the gene matches: 7. Written as DNA, the CDR3 is TGTGCCAGCAGCCGGTGGGCAGGGGGCGGCTACACCTTC. Translating it yields CASSRWAGGGYTF.

This clonotype was picked up many times. The rearrangement links TRBV7-2 to TRBJ1-1; a possible D gene is TRBD1 (5 bases). The CDR3 is 13 residues long. In germline, CDR1 is SGHTA, CDR2 FQGNSA. The ends were cut back, 5 bases at V and 0 bases at J, with 7 bases in the middle. This chain's CDR3 is CASSRGLNTEAFF. The CDR3 region has the DNA TGTGCCAGCAGCCGGGGCTTGAACACTGAAGCTTTCTTT.

This clonotype was seen repeatedly, ten times or more. The chain is built from TRBV3-1 and TRBJ1-5, with D unresolved. Between the trimmed V and J ends, which lost 4 bases and 1 base, there was a span of 8 bases. Germline loops: CDR1 LGHDT, CDR2 YNNKEL (reference sequence). CDR3 size: 14 residues. The CDR3, as DNA: TGTGCCAGCAGCCGCGTAGGGAGCAATCAGCCCCAGCATTTT. Its protein is CASSRVGSNQPQHF.

This clonotype was picked up many times. The chain links TRBV7-2 to TRBJ1-2; D gene unclear. Trimming shortened V by 5 bases and J by 4 bases, and 11 bases separated the two germline ends. The CDR3 runs 13 residues. CDR1 SGHTA and CDR2 FQGNSA come from the germline V gene. CDR3 nucleotide sequence: TGTGCCAGCAGCCCGTACACTCTCTATGGCTACACCTTC. This encodes CASSPYTLYGYTF. Full variable domain (remainder filled in from reference TRBV7-2 and TRBJ1-2): GAGVSQSPSNKVTEKGKDVELRCDPISGHTALYWYRQSLGQGLEFLIYFQGNSAPDKSGLPSDRFSAERTGGSVSTLTIQRTQQEDSAVYLCASSPYTLYGYTFGSGTRLTVV.

About this clonotype: Given a much more abundant clone one base away, this may be a read error. This rearrangement joins TRBV4-2 to TRBJ2-2; 9 bases are a match to TRBD2. Trimming at V came to 5 bases and at J to 0 bases, leaving 4 bases not matched to a gene. The germline V gene has CDR1 LGHNA and CDR2 YNFKEQ. The CDR3 spans 16 residues. The CDR3 DNA is TGTGCCAGCAGCTACAGCGGGGGGCCGAACACCGGGGAGCTGTTTTTT. It specifies CASSYSGGPNTGELFF.

This clonotype was observed a few times. V usage is TRBV12-3 or TRBV12-4 and J usage is TRBJ2-1; D remains ambiguous. There are 13 residues in the CDR3. The V gene lost 3 bases and the J gene lost 10 bases, with 13 bases spanning the gap. The CDR3 coding sequence is TGTGCCAGCAGTTTGTTTCGACCTGGGGAGCAGTTCTTC. It is translated as CASSLFRPGEQFF.

This clonotype was seen more than once but under ten times. The genes are TRBV12-3 or TRBV12-4 and TRBJ1-5; maybe TRBD1 (6 bases). V was cut by 7 bases and J by 3 bases, with 13 bases left in between. The CDR3 totals 14 residues. CDR3 loop: CASTGTSYNQPQHF. CDR3 coding DNA: TGTGCCAGCACTGGGACATCCTACAATCAGCCCCAGCATTTT.

CDR3 bases: TGTGCCACCAGCAGAGTCACAGATACGCAGTATTTT. This encodes CATSRVTDTQYF. This chain connects TRBV15 to TRBJ2-3; D unclear. The CDR3 runs 12 residues. Germline V gives CDR1 LNHNV, CDR2 YYDKDF (reference sequence). Trimming stripped 1 base from V and 2 bases from J, with 1 base between.

This clonotype appeared a few times. The V gene is TRBV24-1, the J gene TRBJ1-5; the D gene is possibly TRBD1 (5 bases). The V gene lost 9 bases and the J gene lost 6 bases, with 17 bases spanning the gap. Germline values: CDR1 KGHDR, CDR2 SFDVKD. This CDR3 has 14 residues. Here the CDR3 DNA reads TGTGCCACCGCCCCGAGGGGTGGTTCTCAGCCCCAGCATTTT. Its translation is CATAPRGGSQPQHF.

This clonotype was picked up a small number of times. The chain is built from TRBV5-1 and TRBJ2-2, with D unresolved. The CDR3 consists of 15 residues. Trimming pared 4 bases from V and 4 bases from J, leaving 14 bases between. CDR1 and CDR2 from the germline V gene are SGHRS and YFSETQ. This CDR3 reads CASSVGDGTTGELFF. The CDR3 nucleotides are TGCGCCAGCAGCGTTGGAGACGGTACCACCGGGGAGCTGTTTTTT. Using reference TRBV5-1 and TRBJ2-2 for the parts outside the CDR3, the full variable domain is KAGVTQTPRYLIKTRGQQVTLSCSPISGHRSVSWYQQTPGQGLQFLFEYFSETQRNKGNFPGRFSGRQFSNSRSEMNVSTLELGDSALYLCASSVGDGTTGELFFGEGSRLTVL.

This clonotype was counted only a few times. The rearrangement joins TRBV7-9 to TRBJ2-5; 7 nucleotides align to TRBD2. Germline V gives CDR1 SEHNR, CDR2 FQNEAQ (reference sequence). The V and J ends lost 5 bases and 4 bases, in that order; junction bases with no gene match: 7. The CDR3 contains 14 residues. This CDR3 reads CASSPKTGGETQYF. CDR3 nucleotides: TGTGCCAGCAGCCCGAAAACGGGGGGAGAGACCCAGTACTTC.

There are a few counts of this clonotype. This chain connects TRBV29-1 to TRBJ1-1, with D possibly matching TRBD1 (6 bases). Germline V CDR1 and CDR2: SQVTM, ANQGSEA. Trimming cost V 6 bases and J 8 bases, with 13 bases left between them. The CDR3 spans 11 residues. The CDR3, as DNA: TGCAGCGTGGGAGAAGGGGGGGAAGCTTTCTTT. The encoded protein is CSVGEGGEAFF. Filled out from reference TRBV29-1 and TRBJ1-1, the complete variable domain reads SAVISQKPSRDICQRGTSLTIQCQVDSQVTMMFWYRQQPGQSLTLIATANQGSEATYESGFVIDKFPISRPNLTFSTLTVSNMSPEDSSIYLCSVGEGGEAFFGQGTRLTVV.

This clonotype was seen ten or more times. V gene TRBV7-2 combines with J gene TRBJ2-3; no definite D call. The CDR3 sequence is 12 residues long. In germline, CDR1 is SGHTA, CDR2 FQGNSA. The V and J ends lost 7 bases and 3 bases respectively, with 8 bases between them. For the CDR3, the DNA is TGTGCCAGCACGGCTAGGACAGATACGCAGTATTTT. Translated, it gives CASTARTDTQYF.